This TCR beta chain is drawn from a study of control samples from healthy donors and cancer patients. The germline V and J ends were trimmed by 1 base and 5 bases, with 16 bases remaining between them. From germline, CDR1 is SGHDT and CDR2 YYEEEE. The CDR3 spans 15 residues. Only in-frame clones appear in the TCRdb table, and some are missing; sequencing was by immunoSEQ multiplex PCR. The sample holds 150,000 or so clones, roughly 89% seen once. The TCR sequence derives from a man younger than 35 in good health. The sample comprised blood. This chain uses TRBV5-6 with TRBJ2-7; the D gene is possibly TRBD1 (5 bases). CDR3 coding DNA: TGTGCCAGCAGCTTGCGGTCGCAGGGCCAACACGAGCAGTACTTC. Protein: CASSLRSQGQHEQYF.